The rows below give T cell receptor beta chains drawn from one sample of a study of T cell responses to AZD1222 COVID-19 vaccine. Generated by immunoSEQ multiplex PCR, the TCRdb table keeps only in-frame clones and is missing some. This sample carries tens of thousands of clones, approximately 86% of them seen once, and the ten largest clones take approximately 7.3%. The sequenced sample was peripheral blood, obtained on day 0 of AZD1222 vaccination. These receptors came from an adult in good health. Both conserved end residues are part of each CDR3. The D gene is left open where the match is weak. Clone size is stated in some rows and not others, as once, few, many or a class when expanded.

>NA|TRBV3-1/TRBV3-2|TRBD2|TRBJ2-1
CASSLRTSGEQFF
TGTGCCAGCAGCCTCCGGACTAGCGGAGAGCAGTTCTTC
>NA|TRBV5-1|TRBD2|TRBJ2-2
CASGLAGADTGKLFF
TGCGCCAGCGGTTTAGCGGGAGCGGACACCGGGAAGCTGTTTTTT
>NA|TRBV4-2|NA|TRBJ2-2
CASSQAGGAHTNTGELFF
TGTGCCAGCAGCCAAGCAGGAGGGGCCCACACGAACACCGGGGAGCTGTTTTTT
>NA|TRBV15|NA|TRBJ2-7
CATSRDLSYEQYF
TGTGCCACCAGCAGAGATCTGAGCTACGAGCAGTACTTC
>NA|TRBV12-3/TRBV12-4|NA|TRBJ1-3
CASSPLAGNTIYF
TGTGCCAGCAGCCCTCTGGCTGGAAACACCATATATTTT
>NA|TRBV29-1|TRBD1|TRBJ2-7
CSVLDRISYEQYF
TGCAGCGTACTGGACAGGATCTCCTACGAGCAGTACTTC
>once|TRBV27|NA|TRBJ2-6
CASSSRLSGANVLTF
TGTGCCAGCAGTTCACGCCTCTCTGGGGCCAACGTCCTGACTTTC
>NA|TRBV28|TRBD2|TRBJ2-1
CASSLSLAGGRDEQFF
TGTGCCAGCAGTTTATCGCTAGCGGGAGGCCGTGATGAGCAGTTCTTC
>NA|TRBV25-1|TRBD2|TRBJ2-1
CASSESSGRARNEQFF
TGTGCCAGCAGTGAATCAAGCGGGAGGGCCAGGAATGAGCAGTTCTTC
>NA|TRBV7-2|TRBD1|TRBJ1-2
CASSLTRQGDGYTF
TGTGCCAGCAGCCTTACTCGACAGGGTGATGGCTACACCTTC
>NA|TRBV5-8|TRBD1|TRBJ2-7
CASSAGQGVGNEQYF
TGTGCCAGCAGCGCCGGACAGGGGGTAGGTAACGAGCAGTACTTC
>NA|TRBV27|TRBD1|TRBJ1-2
CASSKTVDRVYGYTF
TGTGCCAGCAGTAAAACAGTGGACAGGGTTTATGGCTACACCTTC
>NA|TRBV6-5|NA|TRBJ2-1
CASSLFNEQFF
TGTGCCAGCAGCCTATTCAATGAGCAGTTCTTC
>NA|TRBV10-1|NA|TRBJ2-7
CASSRQSDGRQYF
TGCGCCAGCAGTAGACAGTCGGACGGTCGGCAGTACTTC
>NA|TRBV28|NA|TRBJ2-5
CASKGSARETQYF
TGTGCCAGCAAGGGGTCAGCGCGGGAGACCCAGTACTTC
>NA|TRBV27|NA|TRBJ1-1
CASSPQGNTEAFF
TGTGCCAGCAGTCCGCAGGGGAACACTGAAGCTTTCTTT
>NA|TRBV5-6|NA|TRBJ1-2
CASTVEGNYGYTF
TGTGCCAGCACTGTAGAGGGTAACTATGGCTACACCTTC
>few|TRBV28|NA|TRBJ2-7
CASSLKPERVSYEQYF
TGTGCCAGCAGTTTAAAGCCGGAGAGAGTCTCCTACGAGCAGTACTTC
>once|TRBV11-2|TRBD1|TRBJ1-5
CASSFGTDSNQPQHF
TGTGCCAGCAGCTTTGGGACAGATAGCAATCAGCCCCAGCATTTT
>NA|TRBV11-1|NA|TRBJ2-7
CASSLRAAGFYEQYF
TGTGCCAGCAGCTTACGGGCAGCGGGTTTCTACGAGCAGTACTTC
>few|TRBV28|TRBD1|TRBJ2-2
CASRGTGQPNTGELFF
TGTGCCAGCAGGGGAACGGGACAGCCGAACACCGGGGAGCTGTTTTTT
>NA|TRBV28|TRBD1|TRBJ1-1
CASRTGGTEAFF
TGTGCCAGCAGAACAGGGGGGACTGAAGCTTTCTTT
>once|TRBV7-2|NA|TRBJ2-3
CASSLLGVSHDTQYF
TGTGCCAGCAGCTTATTAGGGGTTTCCCACGATACGCAGTATTTT
>NA|TRBV28|NA|TRBJ1-2
CASQTGNYGYTF
TGTGCCAGCCAAACAGGGAACTATGGCTACACCTTC
>NA|TRBV7-9|TRBD1|TRBJ1-6
CASSLALTGPGNSPLHF
TGTGCCAGCAGCTTAGCCTTGACAGGGCCTGGTAATTCACCCCTCCACTTT
>NA|TRBV2|NA|TRBJ2-7
CASSSGVDEQYF
TGTGCCAGCAGTTCCGGCGTGGACGAGCAGTACTTC
>NA|TRBV28|NA|TRBJ1-5
CASSRHPSNQPQHF
TGTGCCAGCAGCAGGCATCCCTCCAATCAGCCCCAGCATTTT
>NA|TRBV10-3|NA|TRBJ1-4
CAISENWTNEKLFF
TGTGCCATCAGTGAGAATTGGACTAATGAAAAACTGTTTTTT
>NA|TRBV11-2|NA|TRBJ1-3
CASSLASGTSGNTIYF
TGTGCCAGCAGCTTAGCCTCGGGGACCTCTGGAAACACCATATATTTT
>NA|TRBV7-9|NA|TRBJ1-2
CASSPDHYGYTF
TGTGCCAGCAGCCCCGACCACTATGGCTACACCTTC
>NA|TRBV2|TRBD1|TRBJ1-6
CASTERDRHNSPLHF
TGTGCCAGCACTGAACGGGACAGACATAATTCACCCCTCCACTTT
>NA|TRBV12-5|NA|TRBJ2-6
CASGASGANVLTF
TGTGCTAGTGGGGCCTCTGGGGCCAACGTCCTGACTTTC
>NA|TRBV6-5|TRBD1|TRBJ1-1
CASRFTGGTEAFF
TGTGCCAGCAGATTCACAGGGGGCACTGAAGCTTTCTTT
>NA|TRBV4-3|TRBD1|TRBJ1-2
CASSPDRDDGYTF
TGCGCCAGCAGCCCAGACAGGGACGATGGCTACACCTTC